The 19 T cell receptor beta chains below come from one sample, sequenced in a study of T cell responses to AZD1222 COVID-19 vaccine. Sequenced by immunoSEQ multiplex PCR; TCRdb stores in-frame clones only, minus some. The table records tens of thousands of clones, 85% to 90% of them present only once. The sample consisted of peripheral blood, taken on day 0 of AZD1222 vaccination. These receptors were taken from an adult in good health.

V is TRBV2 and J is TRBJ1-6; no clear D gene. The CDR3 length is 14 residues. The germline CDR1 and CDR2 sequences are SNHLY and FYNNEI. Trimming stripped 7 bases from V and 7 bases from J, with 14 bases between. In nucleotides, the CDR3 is TGTGCCAGCACTCAGGCCAGCAAGAATTCACCCCTCCACTTT. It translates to CASTQASKNSPLHF.

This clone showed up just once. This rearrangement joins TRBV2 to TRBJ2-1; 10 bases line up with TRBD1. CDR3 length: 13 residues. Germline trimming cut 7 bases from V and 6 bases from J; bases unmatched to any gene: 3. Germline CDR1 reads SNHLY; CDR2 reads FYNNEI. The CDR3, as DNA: TGTGCCAGCACGGGACAGGGGAGCAATGAGCAGTTCTTC. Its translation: CASTGQGSNEQFF.

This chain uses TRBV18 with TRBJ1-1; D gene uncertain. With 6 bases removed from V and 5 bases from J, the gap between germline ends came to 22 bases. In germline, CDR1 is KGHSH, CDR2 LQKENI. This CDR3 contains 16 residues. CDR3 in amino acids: CASSPTPRGGETEAFF. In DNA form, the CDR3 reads TGTGCCAGCTCCCCGACCCCTCGGGGAGGAGAGACTGAAGCTTTCTTT.

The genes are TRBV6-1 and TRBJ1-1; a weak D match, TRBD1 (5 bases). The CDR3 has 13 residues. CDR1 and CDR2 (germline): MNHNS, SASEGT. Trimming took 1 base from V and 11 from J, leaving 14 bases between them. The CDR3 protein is CASSEGRVFLAFF. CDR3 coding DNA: TGTGCCAGCAGTGAAGGCAGGGTTTTTTTGGCTTTCTTT.

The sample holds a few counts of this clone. CDR3 sequence: CASTTGAEETQYF. CDR3 DNA sequence: TGTGCCAGCACCACGGGGGCAGAAGAGACCCAGTACTTC. V is TRBV6-5 and J is TRBJ2-5; TRBD1 or TRBD2 may be the D gene (6 bases each). The CDR3 is made up of 13 amino acids. Trimming removed 7 bases at V and 3 bases at J, with 12 bases between. Germline values: CDR1 MNHEY, CDR2 SVGAGI.

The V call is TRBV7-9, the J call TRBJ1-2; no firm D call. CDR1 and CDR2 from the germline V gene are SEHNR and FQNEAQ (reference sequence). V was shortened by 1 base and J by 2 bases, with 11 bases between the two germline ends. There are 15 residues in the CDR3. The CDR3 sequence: CASSLEGQQNYGYTF. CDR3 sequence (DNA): TGTGCCAGCAGCTTAGAAGGTCAGCAGAACTATGGCTACACCTTC.

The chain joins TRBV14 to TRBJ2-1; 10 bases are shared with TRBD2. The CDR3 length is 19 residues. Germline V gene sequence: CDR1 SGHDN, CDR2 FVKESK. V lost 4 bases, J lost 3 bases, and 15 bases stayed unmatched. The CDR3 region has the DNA TGTGCCAGCAGCCTAGGACGGTGGCTAGCGGGGGCAAACTACAATGAGCAGTTCTTC. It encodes CASSLGRWLAGANYNEQFF.

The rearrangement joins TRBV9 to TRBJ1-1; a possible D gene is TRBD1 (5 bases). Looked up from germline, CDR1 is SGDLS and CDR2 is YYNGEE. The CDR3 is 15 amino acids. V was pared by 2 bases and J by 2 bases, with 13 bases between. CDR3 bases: TGTGCCAGCAGCGTGGGAGAAAGGGGAAACACTGAAGCTTTCTTT. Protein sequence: CASSVGERGNTEAFF.

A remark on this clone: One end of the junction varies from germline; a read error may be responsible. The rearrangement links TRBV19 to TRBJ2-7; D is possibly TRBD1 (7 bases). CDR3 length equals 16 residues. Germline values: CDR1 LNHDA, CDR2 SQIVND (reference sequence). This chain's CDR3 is CASSVDAGQHFYEQYF. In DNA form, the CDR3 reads TGTGCCAGTAGTGTAGATGCGGGACAGCATTTTTACGAGCAGTACTTC.

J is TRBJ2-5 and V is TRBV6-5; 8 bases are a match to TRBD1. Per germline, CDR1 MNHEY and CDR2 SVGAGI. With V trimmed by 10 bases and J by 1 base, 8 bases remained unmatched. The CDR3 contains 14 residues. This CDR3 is CATAGGSIQETQYF. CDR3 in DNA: TGTGCCACCGCAGGGGGCTCCATCCAAGAGACCCAGTACTTC.

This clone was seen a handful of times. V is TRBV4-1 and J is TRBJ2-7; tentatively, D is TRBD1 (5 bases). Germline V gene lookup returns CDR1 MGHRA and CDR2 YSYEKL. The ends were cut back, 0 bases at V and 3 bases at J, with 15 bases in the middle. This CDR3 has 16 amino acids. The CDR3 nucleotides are TGCGCCAGCAGCCAAGATTCTACAGGACCCCGCTACGAGCAGTACTTC. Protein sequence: CASSQDSTGPRYEQYF.

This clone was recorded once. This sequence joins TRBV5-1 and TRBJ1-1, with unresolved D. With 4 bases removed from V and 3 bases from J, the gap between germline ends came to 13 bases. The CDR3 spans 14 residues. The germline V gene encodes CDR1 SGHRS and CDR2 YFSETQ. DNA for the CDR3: TGCGCCAGCAGCCCTATAATTGGGGACACTGAAGCTTTCTTT. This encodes CASSPIIGDTEAFF.

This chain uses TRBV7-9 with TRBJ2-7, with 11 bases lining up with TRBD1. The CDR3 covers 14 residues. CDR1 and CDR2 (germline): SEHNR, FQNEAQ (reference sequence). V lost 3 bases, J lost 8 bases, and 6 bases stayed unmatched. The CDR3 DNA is TGTGCCAGCAGCTTCCGGGACAGGGGGAATAAGCAGTACTTC. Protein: CASSFRDRGNKQYF.

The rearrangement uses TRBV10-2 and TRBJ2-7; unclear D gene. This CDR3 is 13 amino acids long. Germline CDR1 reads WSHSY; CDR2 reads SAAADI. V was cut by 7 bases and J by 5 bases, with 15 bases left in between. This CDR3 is CASKDPGPHEQYF. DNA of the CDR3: TGCGCCAGCAAGGACCCTGGGCCCCACGAGCAGTACTTC.

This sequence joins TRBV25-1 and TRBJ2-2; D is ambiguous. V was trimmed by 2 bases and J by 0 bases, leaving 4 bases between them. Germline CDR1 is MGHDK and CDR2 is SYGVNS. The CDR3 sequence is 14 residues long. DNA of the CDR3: TGTGCCAGCAGTGAAGATCCGAACACCGGGGAGCTGTTTTTT. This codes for CASSEDPNTGELFF.

The CDR3 sequence: CASGTQRSVAFF. The DNA of the CDR3 is TGTGCCAGCGGGACACAAAGGAGTGTAGCTTTCTTT. The rearrangement joins TRBV7-9 to TRBJ1-1; perhaps TRBD1 as D (6 bases). V was trimmed by 8 bases and J by 10 bases, leaving 17 bases between them. Germline CDR1 reads SEHNR; CDR2 reads FQNEAQ (reference sequence). The CDR3 is 12 amino acids.

CDR3 bases: TGTGCCAGCAGTTCCCCTCGAGCTGGAAACACCATATATTTT. This codes for CASSSPRAGNTIYF. The chain joins TRBV11-3 to TRBJ1-3, with D unresolved. The CDR3 totals 14 residues. The germline V gene encodes CDR1 SGHNT and CDR2 YENEEA. With 6 bases removed from V and 2 bases from J, the gap between germline ends came to 11 bases.

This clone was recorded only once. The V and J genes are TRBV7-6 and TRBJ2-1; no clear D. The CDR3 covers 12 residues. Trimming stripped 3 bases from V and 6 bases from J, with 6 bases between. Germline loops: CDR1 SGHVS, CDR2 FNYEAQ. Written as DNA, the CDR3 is TGTGCCAGCAGCTTTGTTGCCAATGAGCAGTTCTTC. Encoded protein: CASSFVANEQFF.

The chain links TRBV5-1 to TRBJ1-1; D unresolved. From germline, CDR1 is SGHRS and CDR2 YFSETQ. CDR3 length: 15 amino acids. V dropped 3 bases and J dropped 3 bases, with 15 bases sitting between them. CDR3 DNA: TGCGCCAGCAGCTCAACCCAAACACCAGACACTGAAGCTTTCTTT. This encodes CASSSTQTPDTEAFF.